Listed below are T cell receptor beta chains from one sample, sequenced in a study of blood T cells in healthy people across ages. TCRdb used MiXCR to reprocess the 5' RACE reads, holding one entry per CDR3 protein. The top ten hold roughly 51% of the sample, which has some 370,000 distinct CDR3 sequences, about half seen once. What was sequenced was blood. Receptor source: a man between 60 and 75 years old in good health. Both conserved end residues are part of each CDR3. D genes are given only for firm matches. Clone size is given for some rows only: seen once, a few or many times, or a class if the clone is expanded.

CDR3,DNA,length,V,D,size,J
CASTHPTDTQYF,TGTGCCAGCACCCACCCCACAGATACGCAGTATTTT,12,TRBV7-9,NA,NA,TRBJ2-3
CSARVLAGVEQYF,TGCAGTGCTAGAGTACTAGCGGGAGTCGAGCAGTACTTC,13,TRBV20-1,TRBD2,NA,TRBJ2-7
CASRYSSGGLTDTQYF,TGTGCCAGCAGATATTCTAGCGGGGGGCTTACAGATACGCAGTATTTT,16,TRBV6-6,TRBD2,NA,TRBJ2-3
CASSLDSGYNEQYF,TGTGCCAGCAGCTTAGACAGCGGTTACAATGAGCAGTACTTC,14,TRBV7-2,NA,NA,TRBJ2-5
CASSTTIAGGQDEQYF,TGTGCCAGCAGCACTACCATAGCGGGGGGGCAGGATGAGCAGTACTTC,16,TRBV11-2,TRBD2,NA,TRBJ2-5
CASSWGDGTLNEQYF,TGCGCCAGCAGCTGGGGGGACGGGACTTTGAACGAGCAGTACTTC,15,TRBV5-1,NA,NA,TRBJ2-7
CASSDNNREPGANVLTF,TGTGCCAGCAGTGACAATAACAGGGAACCTGGGGCCAACGTCCTGACTTTC,17,TRBV25-1,NA,NA,TRBJ2-6
CASSLIPGKLFF,TGTGCCAGCAGCTTAATCCCTGGAAAACTGTTTTTT,12,TRBV7-2,NA,NA,TRBJ1-4
CASSPPPYFGARNIQYF,TGTGCCAGCAGCCCCCCCCCATACTTTGGGGCCAGAAACATTCAGTACTTC,17,TRBV6-4,NA,few,TRBJ2-4
CASGEVIGELFF,TGTGCCAGCGGGGAGGTGATCGGGGAGCTGTTTTTT,12,TRBV6-2/TRBV6-3,NA,NA,TRBJ2-2
CATSTPRVNEQFF,TGTGCCACCTCGACGCCTCGGGTCAATGAGCAGTTCTTC,13,TRBV6-2/TRBV6-3,NA,many,TRBJ2-1
CASSKGGRGWAEAFF,TGTGCCAGCAGTAAGGGGGGCAGGGGTTGGGCTGAAGCTTTCTTT,15,TRBV6-5,NA,NA,TRBJ1-1
CRAQRRGGYGNEQFF,TGCAGGGCCCAACGAAGAGGGGGATATGGCAATGAGCAGTTCTTC,15,TRBV20-1,NA,NA,TRBJ2-1
CASSPTSVTDTQYF,TGTGCCAGCAGCCCGACTAGCGTCACAGATACGCAGTATTTT,14,TRBV7-3,TRBD2,NA,TRBJ2-3
CASSLGLAGGRGEQFF,TGTGCCAGCAGCCTCGGACTAGCGGGGGGTAGGGGTGAGCAGTTCTTC,16,TRBV3-1,TRBD2,NA,TRBJ2-1
CASSTSGPYEQYF,TGCGCCAGCAGCACTAGCGGCCCCTACGAGCAGTACTTC,13,TRBV5-1,TRBD2,once,TRBJ2-7
CASSSRTSGAYSYEQYF,TGTGCCAGCAGTTCCCGGACTAGCGGGGCCTATTCCTACGAGCAGTACTTC,17,TRBV6-5,TRBD2,NA,TRBJ2-7
CASSSGSLPTDTQYF,TGTGCCAGCAGTTCGGGGAGCTTACCAACAGATACGCAGTATTTT,15,TRBV12-3/TRBV12-4,NA,NA,TRBJ2-3
CASRAGARYDNEQFF,TGTGCCAGCAGAGCAGGGGCGAGGTATGACAATGAGCAGTTCTTC,15,TRBV2,NA,NA,TRBJ2-1
CAISGNGETMRCAQFF,TGTGCCATCAGTGGCAACGGGGAGACAATGAGATGCGCGCAGTTCTTC,16,TRBV10-3,NA,NA,TRBJ2-1
CSAPPGTASSYEQYF,TGCAGTGCGCCCCCCGGGACCGCGAGCTCCTACGAGCAGTACTTC,15,TRBV20-1,NA,NA,TRBJ2-7
CASSLVGGAYEQYF,TGCGCCAGCAGCTTGGTCGGGGGGGCCTACGAGCAGTACTTC,14,TRBV5-1,TRBD2,many,TRBJ2-7
CASSSGQLTSLADYGYTF,TGTGCCAGCAGCTCTGGTCAGCTAACTTCACTAGCTGACTATGGCTACACCTTC,18,TRBV6-1,NA,once,TRBJ1-2
CSAAGLAGEEQYF,TGCAGTGCTGCGGGACTAGCGGGGGAAGAGCAGTACTTC,13,TRBV20-1,TRBD2,many,TRBJ2-7
CASSYQGNTDAQYF,TGTGCCAGCAGTTACCAGGGTAATACAGATGCGCAGTATTTT,14,TRBV6-2/TRBV6-3,NA,NA,TRBJ2-3
CASRPLISTYEQYF,TGTGCCAGCAGACCCCTGATTTCGACCTACGAGCAGTACTTC,14,TRBV28,NA,few,TRBJ2-7
CASTLLRDKNYGYTF,TGTGCCAGCACACTGCTTCGGGACAAAAACTATGGCTACACCTTC,15,TRBV6-5,NA,NA,TRBJ1-2
CASSPLQTAFDEKLFF,TGCGCCAGCAGCCCCCTCCAGACAGCCTTCGATGAAAAACTGTTTTTT,16,TRBV4-1,NA,NA,TRBJ1-4
CASSPYGSTDTQYF,TGTGCCAGCTCACCCTACGGTAGCACAGATACGCAGTATTTT,14,TRBV18,NA,NA,TRBJ2-3
CSVEDPVYEQYF,TGCAGCGTTGAAGATCCCGTCTACGAGCAGTACTTC,12,TRBV29-1,NA,NA,TRBJ2-7
CASSSRAGVNEQFF,TGTGCCAGCAGTTCTCGGGCGGGAGTCAATGAGCAGTTCTTC,14,TRBV6-2/TRBV6-3,TRBD2,NA,TRBJ2-1
CASRYSGGEAFF,TGTGCCAGCAGATACTCAGGGGGCGAGGCTTTCTTT,12,TRBV12-3/TRBV12-4,TRBD1,NA,TRBJ1-1
CASSQDGFGTRADTQYF,TGCGCCAGCAGCCAAGATGGTTTCGGGACTAGAGCAGATACGCAGTATTTT,17,TRBV4-3,TRBD2,NA,TRBJ2-3
CSAPQGINEQYF,TGCAGTGCTCCACAGGGAATCAACGAGCAGTACTTC,12,TRBV20-1,NA,few,TRBJ2-7
CASSIAGGAYEQYF,TGTGCCAGCAGTATAGCGGGAGGGGCCTACGAGCAGTACTTC,14,TRBV6-2/TRBV6-3,TRBD2,NA,TRBJ2-7
CASSGGWGGSYEQYF,TGTGCCAGCAGTGGGGGGTGGGGCGGCTCCTACGAGCAGTACTTC,15,TRBV25-1,NA,NA,TRBJ2-7
CASSQAGGRSTDTQYF,TGTGCCAGCAGCCAAGCGGGCGGGAGAAGCACAGATACGCAGTATTTT,16,TRBV3-1,TRBD2,NA,TRBJ2-3
CASSLGLAKGEETQYF,TGCGCCAGCAGCTTGGGGCTAGCGAAAGGGGAAGAGACCCAGTACTTC,16,TRBV5-1,NA,NA,TRBJ2-5
CASSLAGASGVETQYF,TGTGCCAGCAGCTTAGCGGGGGCTAGCGGGGTGGAGACCCAGTACTTC,16,TRBV7-2,TRBD2,NA,TRBJ2-5
CASSHDREGGYTF,TGTGCCAGCAGTCATGACCGCGAAGGGGGCTACACCTTC,13,TRBV27,NA,once,TRBJ1-2
CASSLGSSGTETQYF,TGTGCTAGCAGCTTAGGCAGCAGTGGCACGGAGACCCAGTACTTC,15,TRBV7-7,NA,NA,TRBJ2-5
CASSVLGGVDTQYF,TGTGCCAGCAGCGTACTCGGTGGGGTGGATACGCAGTATTTT,14,TRBV9,NA,NA,TRBJ2-3
CASRGRGLSNIQYF,TGTGCCAGCAGGGGCAGGGGGCTATCAAACATTCAGTACTTC,14,TRBV7-9,TRBD1,NA,TRBJ2-4
CASSFSRGNSPLHF,TGTGCCAGCAGCTTTAGCAGGGGTAATTCACCCCTCCACTTT,14,TRBV5-5,NA,NA,TRBJ1-6
CASSLKGHRTDTQYF,TGTGCCAGCAGCTTAAAGGGACATCGCACAGATACGCAGTATTTT,15,TRBV7-2,NA,few,TRBJ2-3
CASSQVGGRTPEAPNEQFF,TGCGCCAGCAGCCAAGTGGGCGGAAGGACCCCCGAGGCCCCCAATGAGCAGTTCTTC,19,TRBV4-1,NA,NA,TRBJ2-1
CAWSLNRAKDTQYF,TGTGCCTGGAGTCTAAACAGGGCAAAAGATACGCAGTATTTT,14,TRBV30,NA,NA,TRBJ2-3
CSADPPRGRTDTQYF,TGCAGCGCCGACCCTCCGCGGGGTCGCACAGATACGCAGTATTTT,15,TRBV29-1,NA,NA,TRBJ2-3
CASSPTRRGFNEQFF,TGTGCCAGCAGCCCCACCCGGAGGGGCTTTAATGAGCAGTTCTTC,15,TRBV14,NA,NA,TRBJ2-1
CASSLVPGNQPQHF,TGCGCCAGCAGCTTGGTGCCCGGCAATCAGCCCCAGCATTTT,14,TRBV5-1,NA,NA,TRBJ1-5